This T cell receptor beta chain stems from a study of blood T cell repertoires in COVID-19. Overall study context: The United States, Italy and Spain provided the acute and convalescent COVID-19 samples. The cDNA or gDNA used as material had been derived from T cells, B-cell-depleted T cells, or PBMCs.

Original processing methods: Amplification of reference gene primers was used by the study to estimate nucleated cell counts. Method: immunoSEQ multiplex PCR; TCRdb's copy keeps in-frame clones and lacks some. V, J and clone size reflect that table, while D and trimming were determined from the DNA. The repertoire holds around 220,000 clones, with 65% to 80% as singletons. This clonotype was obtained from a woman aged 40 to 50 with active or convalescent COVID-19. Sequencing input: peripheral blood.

CDR3 nucleotides: TGTGCCAGCAGCGTTGGACAATCCACCGGGGAGCTGTTTTTT. Its protein is CASSVGQSTGELFF. V is TRBV9 and J is TRBJ2-2, with D maybe TRBD1 (5 bases). V was shortened by 2 bases and J by 4 bases, with 9 bases between the two germline ends. The CDR3 extends over 14 amino acids. Germline V gives CDR1 SGDLS, CDR2 YYNGEE.